This entry describes one T cell receptor beta chain. CDR3 length equals 13 residues. Germline CDR1 is LNHNV and CDR2 is YYDKDF (reference sequence). V lost 3 bases, J lost 11 bases, and 16 bases lay in between. The record originates from a study of cytomegalovirus exposure and HLA in healthy donors. PCR employed 60 Vbeta and 13 Jbeta primers. Sequencing used immunoSEQ multiplex PCR; TCRdb keeps in-frame clones, though not all of them. The sample lists about 180,000 clones; 65% to 85% were seen once. The chain has TRBV15 and TRBJ1-1; a weak D match, TRBD1 (5 bases). The TCR sequence derives from a woman between 45 and 60 years old in good health and CMV-seropositive. The sequenced sample consisted of PBMCs. Here the CDR3 DNA reads TGTGCCACCAGCAGCCAACCGGGGGAGGAGGCTTTCTTT. Translating it yields CATSSQPGEEAFF.